The present entry profiles one T cell receptor (beta chain) with its context. No antigen is known for it. The sample originates from a study of CD8+ T cells in alopecia areata. Background on the study: Severity scores in treated patients reflected the percentage of scalp affected. Study results and caveats: It was less clear whether patients shared TCRs than it was in mice, possibly because of HLA.

The CDR3 is made up of 12 amino acids. CDR1 and CDR2 (germline): MNHEY, SMNVEV (reference sequence). V dropped 6 bases and J dropped 5; count of bases not matched to a gene: 4. Reverse transcribed after extraction, RNA yielded cDNA as the sequencing template. Produced via immunoSEQ multiplex PCR; TCRdb's table is partial and in-frame only. The sample shows over 150,000 clones, about 53% of them seen only once. The sample's treatment: oral pan-JAK inhibitor, 5-10 mg twice daily. This specimen was CD8+ T cells sorted from blood, taken at week 24, from a patient treated with tofacitinib. This receptor was obtained from a human donor with alopecia areata. The rearrangement joins TRBV27 to TRBJ2-7; 7 bases match TRBD2. The CDR3 DNA reads TGTGCCAGCAGGGGAGGGGCCGACGAGCAGTACTTC. It translates to CASRGGADEQYF.